The TCR beta chain under discussion was sequenced for a study of shared clonotypes between healthy human individuals. Trimming at V came to 5 bases and at J to 0 bases, leaving 13 bases not matched to a gene. CDR3 length: 17 amino acids. Germline V gene sequence: CDR1 MDHEN, CDR2 SYDVKM. The assay was immunoSEQ multiplex PCR, and TCRdb's table has in-frame clones only and misses some. The repertoire holds roughly 2,300,000 clones, under 95% seen once, with 0.3% to 0.45% in the top ten. The sample consisted of naive CD4+ T cells from PBMCs. Sample subset: CD45RA+ positively selected. The chain couples TRBV28 to TRBJ2-7, with 7 nucleotides matching TRBD2. The clonotype was recovered from a man in his late teens or twenties in good health. Some clones in this sample may be carry-over from other donors' samples. The chain's CDR3 is CASSPPTILAASYEQYF. CDR3 DNA: TGTGCCAGCAGTCCTCCTACTATCCTAGCGGCCTCCTACGAGCAGTACTTC.